This T cell receptor beta chain originates from a study of CD8 T cells in Susac syndrome. Germline values: CDR1 MNHNS, CDR2 SASEGT. V dropped 6 bases and J dropped 12 bases, with 18 bases sitting between them. The CDR3 loop spans 14 amino acids. RNA totalling about 0.45 to 1 ug underwent reverse transcription with random hexamers. MiXCR was run by TCRdb on the immunoSEQ multiplex PCR reads, yielding one entry per CDR3 protein. This repertoire shows 250,000 to 300,000 distinct CDR3 sequences, roughly 85% found once; its top ten account for around 0.21%. Sequencing of TCR beta was carried out in blood CD8+ and CD4+ T cells. Negative isolation yielded CD4+ and CD8+ T cells, and FACS enriched TEMRA cells.

The sequencing sample was made of CD8+ T cells from PBMCs. The chain combines TRBV6-1 with TRBJ2-6; no reliable D call. This sequence originates from a human donor with multiple sclerosis. CDR3 amino acids: CASSRHRFRPVLTF. CDR3 in DNA: TGTGCCAGCAGCCGACATAGGTTCCGGCCCGTCCTGACTTTC.